The 29 T cell receptor beta chains presented below share a single source sample, sequenced in a study of blood T cell repertoires in COVID-19. Repertoires were generated with immunoSEQ multiplex PCR, while TCRdb's copy carries only in-frame clones and drops some. The sample contains approximately 300,000 clones, roughly nine tenths of which appear only once. Sequenced: peripheral blood. All receptors come from a man aged 18-30 years who had recovered from COVID-19.

This chain uses TRBV5-4 with TRBJ2-3, with 9 bases identical to TRBD2. The CDR3 loop spans 15 amino acids. V shed 4 bases, J shed 2 bases, and the junction held 5 bases outside the gene matches. Germline assignment: CDR1 SGHNT and CDR2 YYREEE (reference sequence). Here the CDR3 DNA reads TGTGCCAGCAGCCCGAGCGGGGGGCTCACAGATACGCAGTATTTT. The encoded protein is CASSPSGGLTDTQYF. Complete variable domain (other parts from reference TRBV5-4 and TRBJ2-3): ETGVTQSPTHLIKTRGQQVTLRCSSQSGHNTVSWYQQALGQGPQFIFQYYREEENGRGNFPPRFSGLQFPNYSSELNVNALELDDSALYLCASSPSGGLTDTQYFGPGTRLTVL.

V gene TRBV11-2 combines with J gene TRBJ2-2, with D possibly being TRBD2 (6 bases). CDR1 is SGHAT, CDR2 FQNNGV, per germline. Trimming took off 3 bases at V and 4 bases at J, with 12 bases between the two ends. The CDR3 has 15 amino acids. The CDR3 region has the DNA TGTGCCAGCAGCTTGGTGACAGCGGGCACCGGGGAGCTGTTTTTT. It specifies CASSLVTAGTGELFF. Filled out from reference TRBV11-2 and TRBJ2-2, the complete variable domain reads EAGVAQSPRYKIIEKRQSVAFWCNPISGHATLYWYQQILGQGPKLLIQFQNNGVVDDSQLPKDRFSAERLKGVDSTLKIQPAKLEDSAVYLCASSLVTAGTGELFFGEGSRLTVL.

This chain joins TRBV7-2 and TRBJ2-7; TRBD1 matches at 9 bases. With V trimmed by 5 bases and J by 4 bases, 9 bases remained unmatched. Germline assignment: CDR1 SGHTA and CDR2 FQGNSA. CDR3 length equals 15 residues. CDR3 protein: CASSASGTGSYEQYF. DNA of the CDR3: TGTGCCAGCAGCGCTTCCGGGACAGGGTCTTACGAGCAGTACTTC. Supplemented by reference TRBV7-2 and TRBJ2-7, the full variable domain reads GAGVSQSPSNKVTEKGKDVELRCDPISGHTALYWYRQSLGQGLEFLIYFQGNSAPDKSGLPSDRFSAERTGGSVSTLTIQRTQQEDSAVYLCASSASGTGSYEQYFGPGTRLTVT.

This clone was seen once. One end of the junction is discordant with germline, which a read error may explain. CDR3 residues: CASSFRGQGRSKYGYTF. In DNA form, the CDR3 reads TGTGCCAGCAGCTTTCGGGGACAGGGGAGGTCTAAGTATGGCTACACCTTC. This rearrangement joins TRBV5-4 to TRBJ1-2, with TRBD1 matching over 10 bases. The CDR3 covers 17 residues. Germline V gene data show CDR1 as SGHNT and CDR2 as YYREEE (reference sequence). The variable domain in full, completed from reference TRBV5-4 and TRBJ1-2, reads ETGVTQSPTHLIKTRGQQVTLRCSSQSGHNTVSWYQQALGQGPQFIFQYYREEENGRGNFPPRFSGLQFPNYSSELNVNALELDDSALYLCASSFRGQGRSKYGYTFGSGTRLTVV.

This clone was counted between two and nine times. This chain connects TRBV15 to TRBJ2-1; 8 bases fit TRBD1. Trimming at V came to 1 base and at J to 4 bases, leaving 3 bases not matched to a gene. Per the germline V gene, CDR1 is LNHNV and CDR2 is YYDKDF (reference sequence). The CDR3 consists of 15 residues. The CDR3 sequence is CATSRGQGNYNEQFF. As DNA, the CDR3 is TGTGCCACCAGCAGAGGACAGGGGAATTACAATGAGCAGTTCTTC.

V usage is TRBV9 and J usage is TRBJ2-1; 7 bases map to TRBD2. Germline CDR1 reads SGDLS; CDR2 reads YYNGEE. The CDR3 is 15 residues long. J gave up 1 base and V 0 bases, and 1 base lay outside the gene matches. This CDR3 is CASSVGGGSYNEQFF. CDR3 sequence (DNA): TGTGCCAGCAGCGTAGGCGGGGGATCCTACAATGAGCAGTTCTTC. Full variable domain (remainder filled in from reference TRBV9 and TRBJ2-1): DSGVTQTPKHLITATGQRVTLRCSPRSGDLSVYWYQQSLDQGLQFLIQYYNGEERAKGNILERFSAQQFPDLHSELNLSSLELGDSALYFCASSVGGGSYNEQFFGPGTRLTVL.

This chain links TRBV9 with TRBJ2-2; 8 bases are shared with TRBD2. The V segment lost 3 bases and the J segment 3 bases; nucleotides outside the gene matches: 13. The CDR3 spans 18 residues. Germline CDR1 SGDLS, CDR2 YYNGEE. CDR3 amino acids: CASSGEQAGDGYTGELFF. DNA for the CDR3: TGTGCCAGCAGCGGGGAGCAAGCGGGAGATGGTTACACCGGGGAGCTGTTTTTT.

The chain has TRBV20-1 and TRBJ1-2; TRBD1 matches at 7 bases. In germline, CDR1 is DFQATT, CDR2 SNEGSKA (reference sequence). This CDR3 region has 11 residues. The J segment lost 8 bases and the V segment lost 5 bases, leaving 5 bases of the junction unmatched. For the CDR3, the DNA is TGCAGTGCTGAGGGGGCTCGGGGCTACACCTTC. This gives the protein CSAEGARGYTF.

The J gene is TRBJ2-1, the V gene TRBV29-1, with a tentative D call TRBD1 (6 bases). Germline CDR1 reads SQVTM; CDR2 reads ANQGSEA. Trimming pared 0 bases from V and 4 bases from J, leaving 16 bases between. The CDR3 contains 16 residues. The CDR3 DNA reads as TGCAGCGTTGAAGATGGATCCAGGGGACCGTACAATGAGCAGTTCTTC. It translates to CSVEDGSRGPYNEQFF.

This sequence joins TRBV9 and TRBJ2-1, with TRBD2 as a possible D gene (5 bases). The CDR3 has 13 amino acids. Trimming shortened V by 0 bases and J by 9 bases, and 10 bases separated the two germline ends. Germline V lookup: CDR1 SGDLS, CDR2 YYNGEE. CDR3 in DNA: TGTGCCAGCAGCGTAGGGACTGCATTTGAGCAGTTCTTC. Protein product: CASSVGTAFEQFF.

The chain has TRBV14 and TRBJ2-7; tentatively, D is TRBD2 (6 bases). The CDR3 has 15 residues. V shed 4 bases and J shed 6 bases, with 19 bases lying between them. Germline-derived CDR1 and CDR2 are SGHDN and FVKESK. In nucleotides, the CDR3 is TGTGCCAGCAGCCTGGGCGGGACGGGGGAACTCGAGCAGTACTTC. Its protein product is CASSLGGTGELEQYF.

V is TRBV12-3 or TRBV12-4 and J is TRBJ2-1; 10 bases map to TRBD1. The CDR3 runs to 13 residues. V was clipped by 10 bases and J by 6 bases; unmatched bases: 6. CDR3 in amino acids: CAIGGTGVNEQFF. The DNA of the CDR3 is TGTGCCATCGGGGGGACAGGGGTCAATGAGCAGTTCTTC.

This sequence joins TRBV28 and TRBJ1-6, with 8 bases identical to TRBD1. Trimming at V came to 5 bases and at J to 8 bases, leaving 11 bases not matched to a gene. Germline V lookup: CDR1 MDHEN, CDR2 SYDVKM. This CDR3 comprises 16 residues. The CDR3 reads CASSGLDRESDSPLHF. CDR3 nucleotide sequence: TGTGCCAGCAGTGGACTGGACAGGGAGTCGGATTCACCCCTCCACTTT.

The gene calls are TRBV30 and TRBJ2-1; the match to TRBD1 covers 11 bases. Germline CDR1 and CDR2: GTSNPN and SVGIG (reference sequence). The CDR3 is 13 residues long. V shed 2 bases, J shed 16 bases, and the junction held 10 bases outside the gene matches. The CDR3 here is CAWSRQGTGGNFF. The CDR3 DNA sequence: TGTGCCTGGAGTCGACAGGGGACAGGGGGAAATTTCTTC.

DNA for the CDR3: TGTGCCAGCTCACCTGACAGCATGAATTCACCCCTCCACTTT. Its protein product is CASSPDSMNSPLHF. This chain joins TRBV18 and TRBJ1-6; tentatively, D is TRBD1 (5 bases). Germline-derived CDR1 and CDR2 are KGHSH and LQKENI. V was trimmed by 3 bases and J by 7 bases, leaving 10 bases between them. The CDR3 is 14 residues long.

The chain uses TRBV19 and TRBJ2-1, with TRBD2 identical over 14 bases. V shed 5 bases, J shed 8 bases, and the junction held 17 bases outside the gene matches. CDR1 and CDR2 (germline): LNHDA, SQIVND (reference sequence). This CDR3 is built from 19 residues. CDR3 sequence: CASSRGLAGGAAYRDEQFF. As DNA, the CDR3 is TGTGCCAGTAGTCGAGGACTAGCGGGAGGAGCGGCGTATCGCGATGAGCAGTTCTTC.

This chain joins TRBV3-1 (or the pseudogene TRBV3-2) and TRBJ1-2; D is possibly TRBD1 (6 bases). The CDR3 is made up of 17 amino acids. V was clipped by 1 base and J by 1 base, with 16 bases between them. CDR1 LGHDT and CDR2 YNNKEL come from the germline V gene (reference sequence). CDR3 DNA: TGTGCCAGCAGCCAAGGATGGGGGCGTCCCTTTAACTATGGCTACACCTTC. This encodes CASSQGWGRPFNYGYTF.

The chain is built from TRBV19 and TRBJ2-3; a possible D gene is TRBD2 (6 bases). V was trimmed by 5 bases and J by 2 bases, leaving 11 bases between them. Germline V gives CDR1 LNHDA, CDR2 SQIVND (reference sequence). There are 14 residues in the CDR3. The CDR3 DNA reads TGTGCCAGTAGTCTCCGGGAGATCACAGATACGCAGTATTTT. Protein product: CASSLREITDTQYF.

This chain links TRBV6-5 with TRBJ2-7; unclear D gene. V lost 8 bases, J lost 3 bases, and 14 bases lay in between. This CDR3 contains 13 residues. CDR1 is MNHEY, CDR2 SVGAGI, per germline. CDR3 nucleotide sequence: TGTGCCAGCGGTACAGTGGCTTTCTACGAGCAGTACTTC. Encoded protein: CASGTVAFYEQYF.

This sequence joins TRBV5-4 and TRBJ2-5; 7 bases agree with TRBD1. The J segment lost 4 bases and the V segment lost 3 bases, leaving 3 bases of the junction unmatched. Germline-derived CDR1 and CDR2 are SGHNT and YYREEE (reference sequence). The CDR3 has 13 amino acids. CDR3 bases: TGTGCCAGCAGCTCAGACAGGGTAGAGACCCAGTACTTC. Translation: CASSSDRVETQYF.

This clone was detected only a few times. V is TRBV7-7 and J is TRBJ2-3; D is ambiguous. V was shortened by 1 base and J by 6 bases, with 8 bases between the two germline ends. Germline lookup yields CDR1 SSHAT and CDR2 FNYEAQ (reference sequence). The CDR3 sequence is 13 residues long. The CDR3 bases are TGTGCCAGCAGCTTAGTCTTTATGGATACGCAGTATTTT. This codes for CASSLVFMDTQYF.

The V and J genes are TRBV9 and TRBJ2-3; D is undetermined. This CDR3 is 12 amino acids long. In germline, CDR1 is SGDLS, CDR2 YYNGEE. The V and J ends lost 4 bases and 4 bases respectively, with 7 bases between them. Here the CDR3 DNA reads TGTGCCAGCAGCCCCTCCCCAGATACGCAGTATTTT. Residues: CASSPSPDTQYF.

This clone showed up just once. The rearrangement links TRBV10-3 to TRBJ2-2; TRBD1 agrees at 9 bases. CDR1 is ENHRY and CDR2 is SYGVKD in the germline V gene. The CDR3 consists of 14 residues. Unmatched junction bases numbered 1, after V lost 3 bases and J lost 5 bases. The CDR3: CAISDDRGTGELFF. For the CDR3, the DNA is TGTGCCATCAGTGACGACAGGGGGACCGGGGAGCTGTTTTTT.

J is TRBJ2-1 and V is TRBV7-7, with 9 positions matching TRBD2. This CDR3 region has 16 residues. With V trimmed by 3 bases and J by 9 bases, 12 bases remained unmatched. CDR1 and CDR2 (germline): SSHAT, FNYEAQ (reference sequence). The CDR3 sequence is CASSLYSGRGDGEQFF. DNA of the CDR3: TGTGCCAGCAGCTTGTATAGCGGGAGAGGGGACGGTGAGCAGTTCTTC. The whole variable domain, remainder taken from reference TRBV7-7 and TRBJ2-1, is GAGVSQSPRYKVTKRGQDVTLRCDPISSHATLYWYQQALGQGPEFLTYFNYEAQPDKSGLPSDRFSAERPEGSISTLTIQRTEQRDSAMYRCASSLYSGRGDGEQFFGPGTRLTVL.

The table lists this clone with a count of one. The chain employs TRBV5-8 and TRBJ2-1; TRBD2 agrees at 16 bases. Germline V gene data show CDR1 as SGHTS and CDR2 as YDEGEE. The CDR3 is 19 amino acids. V gave up 5 bases and J gave up 3 bases; unmatched junction bases: 11. CDR3 sequence reads: CASRIGTSGGASHYNEQFF. In DNA form, the CDR3 reads TGTGCCAGCAGGATCGGGACTAGCGGGGGGGCATCTCACTACAATGAGCAGTTCTTC.

The chain employs TRBV19 and TRBJ2-1, with 8 positions matching TRBD1. V was pared by 7 bases and J by 6 bases, with 14 bases of the junction left unmatched. Germline CDR1 LNHDA, CDR2 SQIVND (reference sequence). The CDR3 runs 16 residues. CDR3 loop: CASTLGHPTGGNEQFF. In DNA, the CDR3 is TGTGCCAGTACCTTAGGACACCCCACAGGGGGCAATGAGCAGTTCTTC. Using reference TRBV19 and TRBJ2-1 for the parts outside the CDR3, the full variable domain is DGGITQSPKYLFRKEGQNVTLSCEQNLNHDAMYWYRQDPGQGLRLIYYSQIVNDFQKGDIAEGYSVSREKKESFPLTVTSAQKNPTAFYLCASTLGHPTGGNEQFFGPGTRLTVL.

This rearrangement joins TRBV19 to TRBJ1-5, with TRBD1 matching over 8 bases. After removal of 4 bases from V and 7 bases from J, the junction contained 9 bases not matched to a gene. Germline lookup yields CDR1 LNHDA and CDR2 SQIVND (reference sequence). This CDR3 is built from 15 residues. CDR3 protein: CASSTGTGSSQPQHF. CDR3 in DNA: TGTGCCAGTAGTACAGGGACAGGATCATCACAGCCCCAGCATTTT.

The chain joins TRBV29-1 to TRBJ1-4; D uncertain. This CDR3 is 13 amino acids long. Germline V lookup: CDR1 SQVTM, CDR2 ANQGSEA. V gave up 4 bases and J gave up 4 bases, with 10 bases separating them. Here the CDR3 reads CSVGGDGNEKLFF. In nucleotides, the CDR3 is TGCAGCGTTGGGGGAGACGGTAATGAAAAACTGTTTTTT.

This rearrangement joins TRBV6-5 to TRBJ2-2; 9 positions match TRBD2. There are 13 residues in the CDR3. CDR1 and CDR2 from the germline V gene are MNHEY and SVGAGI. V lost 11 bases to trimming and J lost 0 bases; unmatched junction nucleotides: 1. CDR3 sequence reads: CAAGGPNTGELFF. The DNA of the CDR3 is TGTGCCGCGGGAGGGCCGAACACCGGGGAGCTGTTTTTT.